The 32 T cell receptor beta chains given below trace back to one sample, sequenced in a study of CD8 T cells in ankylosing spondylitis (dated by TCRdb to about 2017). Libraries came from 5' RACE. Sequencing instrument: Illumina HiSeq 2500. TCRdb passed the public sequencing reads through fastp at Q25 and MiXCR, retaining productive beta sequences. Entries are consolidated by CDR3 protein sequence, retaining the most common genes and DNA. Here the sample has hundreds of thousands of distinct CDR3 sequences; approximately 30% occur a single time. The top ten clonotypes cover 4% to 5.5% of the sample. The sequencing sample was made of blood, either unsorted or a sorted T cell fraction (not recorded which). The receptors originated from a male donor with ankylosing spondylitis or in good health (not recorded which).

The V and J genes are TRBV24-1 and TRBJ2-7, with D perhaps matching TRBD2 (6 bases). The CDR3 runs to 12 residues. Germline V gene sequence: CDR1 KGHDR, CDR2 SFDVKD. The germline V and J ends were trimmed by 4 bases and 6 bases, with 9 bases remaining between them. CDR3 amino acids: CATSDRETEQYF. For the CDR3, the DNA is TGTGCCACCAGTGACCGGGAGACCGAGCAGTACTTC.

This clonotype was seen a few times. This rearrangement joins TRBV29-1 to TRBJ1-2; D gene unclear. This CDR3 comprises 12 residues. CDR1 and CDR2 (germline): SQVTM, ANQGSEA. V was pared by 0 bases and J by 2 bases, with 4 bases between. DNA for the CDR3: TGCAGCGTTGAAGATCTCAACTATGGCTACACCTTC. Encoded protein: CSVEDLNYGYTF.

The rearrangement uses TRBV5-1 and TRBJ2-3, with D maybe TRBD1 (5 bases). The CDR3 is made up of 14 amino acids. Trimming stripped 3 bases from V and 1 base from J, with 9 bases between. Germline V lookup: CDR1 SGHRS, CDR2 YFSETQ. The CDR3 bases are TGCGCCAGCAGCTCCAGGGCTGGCACAGATACGCAGTATTTT. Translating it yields CASSSRAGTDTQYF.

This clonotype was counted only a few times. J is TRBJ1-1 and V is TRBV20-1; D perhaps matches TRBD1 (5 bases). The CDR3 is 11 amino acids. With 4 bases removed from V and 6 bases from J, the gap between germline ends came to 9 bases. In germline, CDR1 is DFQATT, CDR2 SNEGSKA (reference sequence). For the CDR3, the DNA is TGCAGTGCTAAGGGGCCGTCTGAAGCTTTCTTT. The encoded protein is CSAKGPSEAFF.

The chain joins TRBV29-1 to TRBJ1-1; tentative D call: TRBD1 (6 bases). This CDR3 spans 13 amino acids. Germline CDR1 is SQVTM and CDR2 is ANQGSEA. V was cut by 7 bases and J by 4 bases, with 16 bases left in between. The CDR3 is CSGGGRQTTEAFF. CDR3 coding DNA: TGCAGCGGGGGGGGCAGGCAAACCACTGAAGCTTTCTTT. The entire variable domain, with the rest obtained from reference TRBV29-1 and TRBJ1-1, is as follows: SAVISQKPSRDICQRGTSLTIQCQVDSQVTMMFWYRQQPGQSLTLIATANQGSEATYESGFVIDKFPISRPNLTFSTLTVSNMSPEDSSIYLCSGGGRQTTEAFFGQGTRLTVV.

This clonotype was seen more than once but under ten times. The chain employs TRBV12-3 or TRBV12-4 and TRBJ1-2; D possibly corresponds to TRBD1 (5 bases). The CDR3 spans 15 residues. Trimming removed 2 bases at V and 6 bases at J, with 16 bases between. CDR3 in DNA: TGTGCCAGCAGTTTATCCGCCACGGGGGGAAATGGCTACACCTTC. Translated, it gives CASSLSATGGNGYTF.

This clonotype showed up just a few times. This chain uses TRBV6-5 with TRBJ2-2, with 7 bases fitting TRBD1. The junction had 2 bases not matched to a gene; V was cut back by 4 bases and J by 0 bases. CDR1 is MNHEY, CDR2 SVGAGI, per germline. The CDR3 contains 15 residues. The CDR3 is CASSWDSPNTGELFF. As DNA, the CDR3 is TGTGCCAGCAGTTGGGACAGCCCGAACACCGGGGAGCTGTTTTTT.

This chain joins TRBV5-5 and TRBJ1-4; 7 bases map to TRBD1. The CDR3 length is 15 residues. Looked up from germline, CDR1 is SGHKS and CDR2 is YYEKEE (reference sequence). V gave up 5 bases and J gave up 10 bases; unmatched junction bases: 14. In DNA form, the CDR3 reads TGTGCCAGCAGGTATCCCGGGACAGTCAAGGGAAAACTGTTTTTT. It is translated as CASRYPGTVKGKLFF.

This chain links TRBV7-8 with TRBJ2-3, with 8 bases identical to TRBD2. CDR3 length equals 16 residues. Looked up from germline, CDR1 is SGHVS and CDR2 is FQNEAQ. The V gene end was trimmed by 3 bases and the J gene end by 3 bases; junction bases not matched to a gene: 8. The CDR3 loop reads CASSFGPGGATDTQYF. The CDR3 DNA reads TGTGCCAGCAGCTTTGGGCCCGGGGGGGCGACAGATACGCAGTATTTT.

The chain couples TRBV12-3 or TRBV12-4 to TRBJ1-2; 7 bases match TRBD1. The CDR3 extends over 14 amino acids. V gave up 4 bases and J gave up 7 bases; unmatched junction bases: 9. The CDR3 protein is CASSSFRGISGYTF. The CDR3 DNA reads TGTGCCAGCAGTTCTTTCAGGGGGATTTCTGGCTACACCTTC.

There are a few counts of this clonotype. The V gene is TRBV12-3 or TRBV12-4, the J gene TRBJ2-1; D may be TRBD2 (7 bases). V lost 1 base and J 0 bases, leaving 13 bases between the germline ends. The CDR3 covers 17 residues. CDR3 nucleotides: TGTGCCAGCAGTTTAGGGGGCGGGGGCGCCTCCTACAATGAGCAGTTCTTC. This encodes CASSLGGGGASYNEQFF.

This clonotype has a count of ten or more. The CDR3 coding sequence is TGTGCCAGCAGTTTTCTGACTCCTCCCGACGAGCAGTACTTC. Protein sequence: CASSFLTPPDEQYF. The gene calls are TRBV12-3 or TRBV12-4 and TRBJ2-7; D gene ambiguous. This CDR3 is 14 amino acids long. The V end lost 3 bases, the J end lost 5 bases, and 14 bases lay between the germline ends.

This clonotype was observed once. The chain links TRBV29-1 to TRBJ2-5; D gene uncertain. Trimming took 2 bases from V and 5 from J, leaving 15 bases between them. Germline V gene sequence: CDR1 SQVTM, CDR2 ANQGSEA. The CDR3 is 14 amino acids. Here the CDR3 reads CSVERWDRGETQYF. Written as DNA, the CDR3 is TGCAGCGTTGAAAGGTGGGATCGTGGGGAGACCCAGTACTTC.

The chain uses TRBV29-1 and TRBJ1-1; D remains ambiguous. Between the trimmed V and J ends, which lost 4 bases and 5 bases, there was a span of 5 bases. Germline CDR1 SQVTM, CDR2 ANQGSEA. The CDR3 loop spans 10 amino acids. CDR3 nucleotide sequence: TGCAGCGTTGTCAATACTGAAGCTTTCTTT. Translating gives CSVVNTEAFF.

CDR3 protein: CASSPGQGGSYEQYF. CDR3 in DNA: TGTGCCAGTAGTCCGGGACAGGGGGGGTCCTACGAGCAGTACTTC. This chain connects TRBV19 to TRBJ2-7, with TRBD1 matching 11 bases. V gave up 5 bases and J gave up 1 base; unmatched junction bases: 4. This CDR3 is built from 15 residues. CDR1 is LNHDA, CDR2 SQIVND, per germline (reference sequence).

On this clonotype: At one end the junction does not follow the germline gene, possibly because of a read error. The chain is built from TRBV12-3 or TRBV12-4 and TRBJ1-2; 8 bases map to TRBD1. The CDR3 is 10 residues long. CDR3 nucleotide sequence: TGTGCCAGCAGTTTTATGGGACAGGACTTC. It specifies CASSFMGQDF.

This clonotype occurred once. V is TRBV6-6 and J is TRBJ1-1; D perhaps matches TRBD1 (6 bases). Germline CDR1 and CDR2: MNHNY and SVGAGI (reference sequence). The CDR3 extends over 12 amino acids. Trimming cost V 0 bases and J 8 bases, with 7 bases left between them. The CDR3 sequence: CASSYSDREAFF. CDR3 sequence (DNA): TGTGCCAGCAGTTACTCAGACAGGGAAGCTTTCTTT.

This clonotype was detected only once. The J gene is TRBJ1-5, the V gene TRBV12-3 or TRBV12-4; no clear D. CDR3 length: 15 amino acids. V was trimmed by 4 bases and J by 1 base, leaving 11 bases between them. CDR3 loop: CASSSLDRSNQPQHF. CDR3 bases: TGTGCCAGCAGTTCCTTGGATCGAAGCAATCAGCCCCAGCATTTT.

The CDR3 region has the DNA TGTGCCAGCTCACCACTCCCTAGGGCGAACACTGAAGCTTTCTTT. This sequence encodes CASSPLPRANTEAFF. The chain is built from TRBV18 and TRBJ1-1, with D unresolved. V was cut by 1 base and J by 1 base, with 10 bases left in between. Germline CDR1 and CDR2: KGHSH and LQKENI. CDR3 length: 15 residues.

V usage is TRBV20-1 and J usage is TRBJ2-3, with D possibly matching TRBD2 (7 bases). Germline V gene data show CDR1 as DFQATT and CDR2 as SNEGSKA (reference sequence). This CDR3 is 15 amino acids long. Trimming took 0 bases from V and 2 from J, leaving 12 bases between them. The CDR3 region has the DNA TGCAGTGCTAGAGATCCTGGGGGGGCCACAGATACGCAGTATTTT. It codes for CSARDPGGATDTQYF.

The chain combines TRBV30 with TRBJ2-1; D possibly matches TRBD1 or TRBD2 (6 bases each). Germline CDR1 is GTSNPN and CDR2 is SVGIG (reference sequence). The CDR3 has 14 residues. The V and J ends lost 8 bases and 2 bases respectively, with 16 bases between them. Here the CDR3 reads CAAGGDITYNEQFF. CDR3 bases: TGTGCCGCCGGAGGGGACATCACCTACAATGAGCAGTTCTTC.

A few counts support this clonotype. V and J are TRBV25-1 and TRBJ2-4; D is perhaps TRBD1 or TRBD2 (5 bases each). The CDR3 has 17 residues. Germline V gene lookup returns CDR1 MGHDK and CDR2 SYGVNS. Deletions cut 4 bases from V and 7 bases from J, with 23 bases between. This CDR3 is CASSASWGRGERNIQYF. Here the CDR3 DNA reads TGTGCCAGCAGTGCCTCGTGGGGCCGGGGAGAACGGAACATTCAGTACTTC.

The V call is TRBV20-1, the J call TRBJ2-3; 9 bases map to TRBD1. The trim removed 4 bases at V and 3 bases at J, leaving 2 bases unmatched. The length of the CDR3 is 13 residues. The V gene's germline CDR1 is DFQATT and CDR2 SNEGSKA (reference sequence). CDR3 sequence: CSAMGQGTDTQYF. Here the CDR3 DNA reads TGCAGTGCTATGGGACAGGGTACAGATACGCAGTATTTT.

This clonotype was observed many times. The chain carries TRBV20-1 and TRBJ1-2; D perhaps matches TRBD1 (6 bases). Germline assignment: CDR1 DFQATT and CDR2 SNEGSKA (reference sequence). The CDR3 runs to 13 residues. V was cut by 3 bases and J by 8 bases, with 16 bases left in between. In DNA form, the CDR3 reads TGCAGTGCTAGGAAGGGGGGTCTGGAGGGCTACACCTTC. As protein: CSARKGGLEGYTF.

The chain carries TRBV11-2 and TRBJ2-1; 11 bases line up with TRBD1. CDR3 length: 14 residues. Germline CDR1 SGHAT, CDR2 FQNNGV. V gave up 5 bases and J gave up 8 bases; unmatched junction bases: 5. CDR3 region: CASSRGTGGYEQFF. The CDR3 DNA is TGTGCCAGCAGCCGAGGGACAGGGGGGTATGAGCAGTTCTTC.

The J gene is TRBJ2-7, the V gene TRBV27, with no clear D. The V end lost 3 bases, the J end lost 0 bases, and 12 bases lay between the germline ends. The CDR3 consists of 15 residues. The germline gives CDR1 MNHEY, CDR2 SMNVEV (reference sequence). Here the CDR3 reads CASSLATTHSYEQYF. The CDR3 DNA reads TGTGCCAGCAGTTTGGCGACAACGCACTCCTACGAGCAGTACTTC.

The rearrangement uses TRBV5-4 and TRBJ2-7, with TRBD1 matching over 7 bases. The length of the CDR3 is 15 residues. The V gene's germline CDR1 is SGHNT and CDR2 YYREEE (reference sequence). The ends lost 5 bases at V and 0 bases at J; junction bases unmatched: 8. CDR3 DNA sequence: TGTGCCAGCAGTCCCCCCGGGACAGCCTCCTACGAGCAGTACTTC. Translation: CASSPPGTASYEQYF.

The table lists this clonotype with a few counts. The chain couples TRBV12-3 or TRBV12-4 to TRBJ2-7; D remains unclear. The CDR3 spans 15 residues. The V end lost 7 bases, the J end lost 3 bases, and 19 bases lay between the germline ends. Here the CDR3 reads CASTFSDPRLYEQYF. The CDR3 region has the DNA TGTGCCAGCACCTTTTCAGACCCAAGGCTCTACGAGCAGTACTTC.

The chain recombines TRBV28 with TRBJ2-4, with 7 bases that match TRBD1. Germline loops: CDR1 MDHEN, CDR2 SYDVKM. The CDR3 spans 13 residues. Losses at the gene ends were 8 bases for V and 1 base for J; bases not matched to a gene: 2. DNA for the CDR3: TGTGCCAGCTCGGACAGGGCCAAAAACATTCAGTACTTC. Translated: CASSDRAKNIQYF.

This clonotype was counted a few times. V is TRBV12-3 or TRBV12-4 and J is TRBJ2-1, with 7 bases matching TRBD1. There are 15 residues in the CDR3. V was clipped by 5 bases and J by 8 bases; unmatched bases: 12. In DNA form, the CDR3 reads TGTGCCAGCAGTCCGGGACAGTACTTGGGGGATGAGCAGTTCTTC. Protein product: CASSPGQYLGDEQFF.

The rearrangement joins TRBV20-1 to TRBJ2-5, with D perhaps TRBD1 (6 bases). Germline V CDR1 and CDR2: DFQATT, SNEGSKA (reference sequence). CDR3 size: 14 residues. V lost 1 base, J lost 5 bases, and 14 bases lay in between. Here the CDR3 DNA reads TGCAGTGCTAGAGGACCCTACAGGGCGGAGACCCAGTACTTC. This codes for CSARGPYRAETQYF.

The DNA of the CDR3 is TGTGCCAGCAGTTGGGACACCGGGGAGCTGTTTTTT. Protein product: CASSWDTGELFF. V usage is TRBV25-1 and J usage is TRBJ2-2; D call uncertain. This CDR3 comprises 12 residues. Trimming pared 5 bases from V and 3 bases from J, leaving 4 bases between. Germline-derived CDR1 and CDR2 are MGHDK and SYGVNS.